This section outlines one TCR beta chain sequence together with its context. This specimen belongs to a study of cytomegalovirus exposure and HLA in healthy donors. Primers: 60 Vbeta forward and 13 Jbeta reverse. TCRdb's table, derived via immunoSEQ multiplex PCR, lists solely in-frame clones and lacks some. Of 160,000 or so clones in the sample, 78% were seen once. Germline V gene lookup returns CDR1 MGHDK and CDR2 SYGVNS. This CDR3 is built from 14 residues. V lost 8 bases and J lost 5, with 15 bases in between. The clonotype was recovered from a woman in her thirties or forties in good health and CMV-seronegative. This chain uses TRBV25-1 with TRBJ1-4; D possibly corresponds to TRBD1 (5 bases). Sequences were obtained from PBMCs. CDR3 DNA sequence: TGTGCCAGCGAGTCCGCCGGGGGGAATGAAAAACTGTTTTTT. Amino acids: CASESAGGNEKLFF.